The 12 T cell receptor beta chains below all came from one sample that was sequenced in a study of shared clonotypes between healthy human individuals. Generated by immunoSEQ multiplex PCR, the TCRdb table keeps only in-frame clones and is missing some. The sample contains approximately 500,000 clones, more than 65% of which appear only once. Sample: PBMCs. These receptors originate from a woman aged 40 to 49 in good health. Some clones in this sample may be carry-over from other donors' samples.

Notes on this clone: This likely stems from a read error, as it lies one base from a far larger clone. The same CDR3 also results from other DNA sequences found in this sample. This sequence joins TRBV6-1 and TRBJ2-3; D is possibly TRBD1 (6 bases). CDR1 and CDR2 (germline): MNHNS, SASEGT. The CDR3 consists of 13 residues. CDR3 protein: CASTGQPFDTQYF. DNA for the CDR3: TGTGCCAGCACAGGACAGCCCTTTGATACGCAGTACTTT.

As to this clone: A far larger clone is one base from this, pointing to a likely read error. This same CDR3 is encoded by further DNA sequences in the sample. V gene TRBV29-1 combines with J gene TRBJ2-7; possibly TRBD1 for D (5 bases). Germline CDR1 reads SQVTM; CDR2 reads ANQGSEA. The CDR3 has 14 residues. V lost 4 bases, J lost 3 bases, and 16 bases lay in between. CDR3 loop: CSVGQGNMYYEQYF. The CDR3 DNA is TGCAGCGTTGGGCAGGGAAATATGTACTACGAGCAGTACTTC.

A word on this clone: A far bigger clonotype differs at one base, so this is likely a read error. Within the sample, other DNA sequences also encode this same CDR3. The rearrangement joins TRBV5-6 to TRBJ2-2, with TRBD2 identical over 7 bases. CDR1 is SGHDT, CDR2 YYEEEE, per germline. The CDR3 has 17 amino acids. The CDR3 region has the DNA TGTGCCAGCAGTCGTAGGGACCAGGGACTAAACACCGGGGAGCTATTTTTT. Amino acids: CASSRRDQGLNTGELFF.

The genes are TRBV6-6 and TRBJ1-1, with TRBD1 matching 9 bases. The CDR3 has 15 amino acids. The V gene end was trimmed by 2 bases and the J gene end by 6 bases; junction bases not matched to a gene: 7. Germline assignment: CDR1 MNHNY and CDR2 SVGAGI (reference sequence). Here the CDR3 reads CASSYQGQGIAEAFF. CDR3 bases: TGTGCCAGCAGTTACCAAGGACAGGGGATTGCTGAAGCTTTCTTT.

This sequence joins TRBV28 and TRBJ1-1; D gene ambiguous. Per the germline V gene, CDR1 is MDHEN and CDR2 is SYDVKM. V was clipped by 2 bases and J by 2 bases, with 18 bases between them. This CDR3 has 17 amino acids. The CDR3 sequence is CASSLIGRAEENTEAFF. CDR3 DNA: TGTGCCAGCAGTTTAATAGGGCGGGCCGAGGAAAACACTGAAGCTTTCTTT.

There are many counts of this clone. The same CDR3 is also encoded by other DNA sequences in this sample. The chain uses TRBV15 and TRBJ1-4; 10 bases line up with TRBD1. Germline loops: CDR1 LNHNV, CDR2 YYDKDF (reference sequence). There are 16 residues in the CDR3. J gave up 7 bases and V 0 bases, and 5 bases lay outside the gene matches. The DNA for the CDR3 is TGTGCCACCAGCAGAGATGGGGGACAGGGGTTTGAAAAACTGTTTTTT. Translating it yields CATSRDGGQGFEKLFF.

The chain joins TRBV5-6 to TRBJ2-1; D gene ambiguous. V gave up 4 bases and J gave up 6 bases, with 8 bases separating them. Germline loops: CDR1 SGHDT, CDR2 YYEEEE. This CDR3 is built from 12 residues. In nucleotides, the CDR3 is TGTGCCAGCAGCCAGGTCGGCAATGAGCAGTTCTTC. Its protein is CASSQVGNEQFF. The full variable domain, completed using reference TRBV5-6 and TRBJ2-1, is DAGVTQSPTHLIKTRGQQVTLRCSPKSGHDTVSWYQQALGQGPQFIFQYYEEEERQRGNFPDRFSGHQFPNYSSELNVNALLLGDSALYLCASSQVGNEQFFGPGTRLTVL.

J is TRBJ1-4 and V is TRBV5-1; tentatively, D is TRBD1 (6 bases). The CDR3 runs 15 residues. Germline V gene sequence: CDR1 SGHRS, CDR2 YFSETQ. Trimming stripped 0 bases from V and 6 bases from J, with 12 bases between. This CDR3 reads CASSLEGQGDEKLFF. The CDR3 coding sequence is TGCGCCAGCAGCTTGGAGGGACAAGGCGATGAAAAACTGTTTTTT.

In DNA form, the CDR3 reads TGCAGCGCTATTGATTCTAGCGGGGTAGATACGCAGTATTTT. As protein: CSAIDSSGVDTQYF. The genes are TRBV29-1 and TRBJ2-3, with 9 bases that match TRBD2. The CDR3 sequence is 14 residues long. Trimming cost V 7 bases and J 5 bases; bases outside gene matches: 10. Germline-derived CDR1 and CDR2 are SQVTM and ANQGSEA.

The chain carries TRBV7-9 and TRBJ2-7; 12 nucleotides agree with TRBD2. J lost 5 bases, V lost 4 bases, and 12 bases had no gene match. Germline V CDR1 and CDR2: SEHNR, FQNEAQ (reference sequence). The CDR3 runs 17 residues. The CDR3: CASSSQGLAGPENEQYF. The CDR3 nucleotides are TGTGCCAGCAGCTCCCAGGGACTAGCGGGCCCCGAGAACGAGCAGTACTTC.

The rearrangement links TRBV28 to TRBJ2-7; 10 bases line up with TRBD2. J gave up 5 bases and V 7 bases, and 14 bases lay outside the gene matches. This CDR3 region has 16 residues. CDR1 MDHEN and CDR2 SYDVKM come from the germline V gene. The CDR3 loop reads CASIGWGTSAHDEQYF. The CDR3 bases are TGTGCCAGCATAGGCTGGGGGACTAGCGCCCATGACGAGCAGTACTTC.

The gene calls are TRBV5-6 and TRBJ2-2, with 7 bases that match TRBD1. This CDR3 spans 16 amino acids. Germline V lookup: CDR1 SGHDT, CDR2 YYEEEE. Unmatched junction bases numbered 5, after V lost 1 base and J lost 2 bases. In DNA form, the CDR3 reads TGTGCCAGCAGCTTGCTGGGACAGAGTAACACCGGGGAGCTGTTTTTT. Encoded protein: CASSLLGQSNTGELFF.